Reported below is one T cell receptor beta chain. What it recognizes is unknown. This record comes from a study of shared clonotypes between healthy human individuals. Broader study findings: Blood was the sole source, and tissue repertoires probably differ. The authors expected sequencing depth to affect clonotype sharing among donors. Incompleteness in sorted-subset sequencing, despite large depth, was shown by rarefaction.

The germline CDR1 and CDR2 sequences are SGDLS and YYNGEE. The V end lost 0 bases, the J end lost 0 bases, and 12 bases lay between the germline ends. The CDR3 is made up of 16 amino acids. Naive-designated CD8 cells lacked CD45RO, were positively enriched for CCR7, and omitted terminally differentiated effector memory CD45RA+ cells. Replicate sorted-subset PCRs were loaded with 150 to 250 ng DNA, 30,000 or so T cell genomes. Profiled with immunoSEQ multiplex PCR; TCRdb holds only in-frame clones, not every one. The repertoire holds some 2.1 million clones, with about 95% as singletons. The V and J genes are TRBV9 and TRBJ1-1; D call uncertain. The receptor was isolated from a man aged 18 to 30 in good health. Sequencing was carried out using naive CD8+ T cells sorted from blood. This chain's CDR3 is CASSVEEGLLNTEAFF. The CDR3 coding sequence is TGTGCCAGCAGCGTAGAGGAGGGCCTCCTGAACACTGAAGCTTTCTTT.